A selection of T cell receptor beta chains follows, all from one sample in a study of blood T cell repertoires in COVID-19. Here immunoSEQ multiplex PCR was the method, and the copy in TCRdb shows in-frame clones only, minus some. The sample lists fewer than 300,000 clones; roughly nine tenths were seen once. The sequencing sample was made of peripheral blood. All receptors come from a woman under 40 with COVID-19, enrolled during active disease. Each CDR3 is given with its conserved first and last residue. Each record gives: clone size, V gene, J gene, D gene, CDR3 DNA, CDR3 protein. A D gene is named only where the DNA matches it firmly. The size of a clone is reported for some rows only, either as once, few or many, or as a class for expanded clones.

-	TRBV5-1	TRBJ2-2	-	TGCGCCAGCAGCCCGTTACAGGGAGACACCGGGGAGCTGTTTTTT	CASSPLQGDTGELFF
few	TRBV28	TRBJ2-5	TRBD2	TGTGCCAGCAGTCGCCCGGGACTAGTCGAAGAGACCCAGTACTTC	CASSRPGLVEETQYF
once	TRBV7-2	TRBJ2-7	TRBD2	TGTGCCAGCAGCTCGCTGACTAGCGGGAAAATCTACGAGCAGTACTTC	CASSSLTSGKIYEQYF
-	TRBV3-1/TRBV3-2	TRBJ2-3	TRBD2	TGTGCCAGCAGCCCGGGGACTAGCGGGAGTGCAGATACGCAGTATTTT	CASSPGTSGSADTQYF
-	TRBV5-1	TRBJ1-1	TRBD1	TGCGCCAGCAGCTGGGGACAGGGGGACACTGAAGCTTTCTTT	CASSWGQGDTEAFF
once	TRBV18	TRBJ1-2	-	TGTGCCAGCTCACCGCCGGGAGCTAACTATGGCTACACCTTC	CASSPPGANYGYTF
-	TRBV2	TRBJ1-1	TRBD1	TGTGCCAGCAGTGGAACAGGGGCGAATTCTGAAGCTTTCTTT	CASSGTGANSEAFF
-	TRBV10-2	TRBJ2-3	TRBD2	TGCGCCAGCAGTCCTATAGCGGGATCGGATACGCAGTATTTT	CASSPIAGSDTQYF
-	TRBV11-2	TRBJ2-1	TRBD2	TGTGCCAGCAGCCCTACTCGCGGGCCAACTAGCGGGGGCCCAAATGAGCAGTTCTTC	CASSPTRGPTSGGPNEQFF
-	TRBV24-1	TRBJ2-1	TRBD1	TGTGCCACCAGTGACCCCGGACAGGGGACGAATGAGCAGTTCTTC	CATSDPGQGTNEQFF
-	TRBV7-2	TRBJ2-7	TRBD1	TGTGCCAGCAGCATACGGACAGGGGGCGAATACGAGCAGTACTTC	CASSIRTGGEYEQYF
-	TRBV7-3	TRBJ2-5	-	TGTGCCAGCAGCTTAGAAGGGGGTATGGAGACCCAGTACTTC	CASSLEGGMETQYF
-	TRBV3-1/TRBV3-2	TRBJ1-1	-	TGTGCCAGCAGCTCGTTTTCTAGCGAAGCTTTCTTT	CASSSFSSEAFF
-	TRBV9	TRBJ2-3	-	TGTGCCAGCAGCGTAGCTAGCAACACAGATACGCAGTATTTT	CASSVASNTDTQYF
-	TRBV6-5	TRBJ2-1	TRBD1	TGTGCCAGCAGCCACGGACAGGTCAATGAGCAGTTCTTC	CASSHGQVNEQFF
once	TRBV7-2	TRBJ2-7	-	TGTGCCAGCAGCTTAGCAGGCGGGTCCAGCTCCTACGAGCAGTACTTC	CASSLAGGSSSYEQYF
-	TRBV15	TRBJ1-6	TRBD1	TGTGCCACCAGCAGCCCGACAGGGGGCCTCTATAATTCACCCCTCCACTTT	CATSSPTGGLYNSPLHF
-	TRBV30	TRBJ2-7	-	TGTGCCTGGAGTTACAGGGGAGGCGAGCAGTACTTC	CAWSYRGGEQYF
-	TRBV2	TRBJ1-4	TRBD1	TGTGCCAGCATCGACGGGACAGTGAATGAAAAACTGTTTTTT	CASIDGTVNEKLFF
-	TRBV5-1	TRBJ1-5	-	TGCGCCAGCAGCTTGGAGGCAGGGTATCAGCCCCAGCATTTT	CASSLEAGYQPQHF
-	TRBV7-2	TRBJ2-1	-	TGTGCCAGCAGCTTAGCGCTAGCTGGAAATGAGCAGTTCTTC	CASSLALAGNEQFF
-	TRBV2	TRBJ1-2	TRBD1	TGTGCCAGCAGCGTCGTGACAGGGGGGGTTGGTGGCTACACCTTC	CASSVVTGGVGGYTF
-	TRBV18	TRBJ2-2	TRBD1	TGTGCCAGCTCACCGGGACAGGGCCCAACCGGGGAGCTGTTTTTT	CASSPGQGPTGELFF
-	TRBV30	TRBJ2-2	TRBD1	TGTGCCTGGGACCCAGGGACAGGGGGCACCGGGGAGCTGTTTTTT	CAWDPGTGGTGELFF
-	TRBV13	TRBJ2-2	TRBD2	TGTGCCAGCAGCTTAGTGGCTAGCGGGGCCGGGGAGCTGTTTTTT	CASSLVASGAGELFF
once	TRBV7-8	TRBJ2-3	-	TGTGCCAGCAGCTTAGACGGGCTGGGCGGGTTAGATACGCAGTATTTT	CASSLDGLGGLDTQYF
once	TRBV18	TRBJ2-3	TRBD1	TGTGCCAGCGACACTGGACAGGGGAGCACAGATACGCAGTATTTT	CASDTGQGSTDTQYF
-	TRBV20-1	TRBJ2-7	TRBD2	TGCAGTGCCAGTAGCGGGAGCTCCTACGAGCAGTACTTC	CSASSGSSYEQYF
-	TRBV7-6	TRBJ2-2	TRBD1	TGTGCCAGCAGCCCGGACAGGGGGGACACCGGGGAGCTGTTTTTT	CASSPDRGDTGELFF
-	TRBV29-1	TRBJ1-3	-	TGCAGCGTTGATGGGGGCCCGGGAAACACCATATATTTT	CSVDGGPGNTIYF
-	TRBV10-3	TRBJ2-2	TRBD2	TGTGCCATCAGTGAGACCAGGAGTAGCGGGAGCGGAACCGGGGAGCTGTTTTTT	CAISETRSSGSGTGELFF
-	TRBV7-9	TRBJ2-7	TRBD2	TGTGCCAGCAGCCCAGGACTAGCGGGAGGGCCTCGGATATACGAGCAGTACTTC	CASSPGLAGGPRIYEQYF
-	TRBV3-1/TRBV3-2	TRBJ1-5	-	TGTGCCAGCAGCAATCAGGGGAGTAGTCAGCCCCAGCATTTT	CASSNQGSSQPQHF
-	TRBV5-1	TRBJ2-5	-	TGCGCCAGCAGCCCGGTCGGGGGGCGCGAAGAGACCCAGTACTTC	CASSPVGGREETQYF
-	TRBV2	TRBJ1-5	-	TGTGCCAGCAGTAGCCGGTATAGCAATCAGCCCCAGCATTTT	CASSSRYSNQPQHF
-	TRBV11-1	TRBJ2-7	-	TGTGCCAGCAGCCGGGACCGGGAGTTAGGAGAGCAGTACTTC	CASSRDRELGEQYF
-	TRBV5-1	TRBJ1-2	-	TGCGCCAGCAGTACGCAGGGCGCCACCCCTAACTATGGCTACACCTTC	CASSTQGATPNYGYTF
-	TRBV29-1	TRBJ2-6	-	TGCAGCGTTGAAAACGCGGGTCCCGGGGCCAACGTCCTGACTTTC	CSVENAGPGANVLTF
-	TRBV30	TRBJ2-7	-	TGTGCCTGGAGTACAGTCAGAAACTCCTACGAGCAGTACTTC	CAWSTVRNSYEQYF
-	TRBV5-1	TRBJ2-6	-	TGCGCCAGCAGCTTAACAGTTGCTGGGGCCAACGTCCTGACTTTC	CASSLTVAGANVLTF
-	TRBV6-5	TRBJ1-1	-	TGTGCCAGCAGCCGGACAGCAACGAACACTGAAGCTTTCTTT	CASSRTATNTEAFF
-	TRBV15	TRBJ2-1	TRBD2	TGTGCCACCAGCAGAGGACTAGCGGGATTGGGGGTGGTTTACAATGAGCAGTTCTTC	CATSRGLAGLGVVYNEQFF
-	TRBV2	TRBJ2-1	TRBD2	TGTGCCAGCAGTAGTGGCCTAGCGGACAATGAGCAGTTCTTC	CASSSGLADNEQFF
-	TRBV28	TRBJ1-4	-	TGTGCCAGCAGAACCCCGGGAGGGGGGGAAGAAAAACTGTTTTTT	CASRTPGGGEEKLFF
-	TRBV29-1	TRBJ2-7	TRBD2	TGCAGCGTTGGTGCTAGCGGGGGCGAGCAGTACTTC	CSVGASGGEQYF
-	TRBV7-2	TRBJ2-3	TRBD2	TGTGCCAGCAGCTTGAGTCCAGCGGGAGGTACAGATACGCAGTATTTT	CASSLSPAGGTDTQYF
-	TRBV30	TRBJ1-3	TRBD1	TGTGCCTGGAGTGTACTCGGGACAGCGCCGAACTCTGGAAACACCATATATTTT	CAWSVLGTAPNSGNTIYF